The sequence of this TCR beta chain was determined in a study of T cell changes during pregnancy in multiple sclerosis. Unmatched junction bases numbered 11, after V lost 10 bases and J lost 2 bases. The CDR3 extends over 15 amino acids. CDR1 is MNHEY and CDR2 is SVGAGI in the germline V gene. The method was immunoSEQ multiplex PCR; TCRdb's version includes in-frame clones alone and lacks a portion of them. Among around 95,000 clones listed, 94% were seen once. The sample holds one count of this clone. The sample in question was peripheral blood, obtained after pregnancy. The receptor was isolated from a female donor in good health, enrolled as a control in a pregnancy study. This rearrangement joins TRBV6-5 to TRBJ1-5, with TRBD1 identical over 7 bases. The CDR3 coding sequence is TGTGCCACCACCCAGGGGGGAGGTGGCAATCAGCCCCAGCATTTT. Translating it yields CATTQGGGGNQPQHF.